These 14 T cell receptor beta chains share one sample of origin, sequenced in a study of a mutant IDH1 vaccine in newly diagnosed glioma. Described time point: baseline, week 1 (first vaccination visit). Treatment indicated: pre-vaccination baseline after standard-of-care therapy. The data were produced by immunoSEQ multiplex PCR, yet TCRdb's version contains in-frame clones alone and is incomplete. The table has around 88,000 clones, over 75% seen once. The input for sequencing was PBMCs, taken from a glioma patient treated with radiotherapy, temozolomide or both. Receptor source: a man aged 40-50 years with glioma.

The rearrangement links TRBV5-1 to TRBJ2-1, with 10 nucleotides matching TRBD1. Germline values: CDR1 SGHRS, CDR2 YFSETQ. The CDR3 has 14 residues. Trimming cost V 4 bases and J 6 bases; bases outside gene matches: 4. The CDR3 region is CASSPGTGANEQFF. CDR3 DNA: TGCGCCAGCAGCCCCGGGACAGGGGCCAATGAGCAGTTCTTC.

The chain's CDR3 is CASSQDLPGVVTEAFF. CDR3 nucleotides: TGTGCCAGCAGCCAAGATCTTCCAGGGGTGGTCACTGAAGCTTTCTTT. The chain uses TRBV4-2 and TRBJ1-1; a weak D match, TRBD1 (6 bases). CDR3 length: 16 amino acids. The germline gives CDR1 LGHNA, CDR2 YNFKEQ. Trimming pared 0 bases from V and 4 bases from J, leaving 15 bases between.

The chain joins TRBV18 to TRBJ2-7; D might be TRBD2 (5 bases). This CDR3 is built from 17 residues. The germline CDR1 and CDR2 sequences are KGHSH and LQKENI. The ends were cut back, 0 bases at V and 0 bases at J, with 15 bases in the middle. This CDR3 is CASSPPPGSLSSYEQYF. The CDR3 DNA reads as TGTGCCAGCTCACCACCGCCGGGGTCGCTTAGCTCCTACGAGCAGTACTTC.

This chain uses TRBV6-5 with TRBJ1-1, with D perhaps matching TRBD1 (6 bases). The germline V gene encodes CDR1 MNHEY and CDR2 SVGAGI. Between the trimmed V and J ends, which lost 6 bases and 2 bases, there was a span of 13 bases. This CDR3 is built from 14 residues. The DNA for the CDR3 is TGTGCCAGCAGAACCGGGACACTTAACACTGAAGCTTTCTTT. Amino acid sequence: CASRTGTLNTEAFF.

V usage is TRBV4-3 and J usage is TRBJ2-1, with D uncertain. V was cut by 2 bases and J by 7 bases, with 9 bases left in between. This CDR3 contains 13 residues. Germline V gene sequence: CDR1 LGHNA, CDR2 YSLEER. The chain's CDR3 is CASSQITWNEQFF. The CDR3 coding sequence is TGCGCCAGCAGCCAAATAACTTGGAATGAGCAGTTCTTC.

The rearrangement uses TRBV6-6 and TRBJ2-3; the D call may be TRBD1 or TRBD2 (5 bases each). The CDR3 extends over 14 amino acids. Per germline, CDR1 MNHNY and CDR2 SVGAGI (reference sequence). Trimming took off 2 bases at V and 2 bases at J, with 8 bases between the two ends. The CDR3 nucleotides read TGTGCCAGCAGTTACGAGGGGTTCACAGATACGCAGTATTTT. It encodes CASSYEGFTDTQYF.

The chain joins TRBV7-2 to TRBJ2-5; tentatively, D is TRBD2 (7 bases). This CDR3 has 16 amino acids. V dropped 5 bases and J dropped 5 bases, with 21 bases sitting between them. Germline values: CDR1 SGHTA, CDR2 FQGNSA. DNA for the CDR3: TGTGCCAGCAGCCAGTCTGGGGCGGGGGCCCGGGAGACCCAGTACTTC. It is translated as CASSQSGAGARETQYF.

V is TRBV6-1 and J is TRBJ1-4; D is ambiguous. The V gene lost 7 bases and the J gene lost 0 bases, with 9 bases spanning the gap. This CDR3 contains 14 residues. CDR1 and CDR2 from the germline V gene are MNHNS and SASEGT. The CDR3 here is CASKNGATNEKLFF. Written as DNA, the CDR3 is TGTGCCAGCAAGAATGGTGCAACTAATGAAAAACTGTTTTTT.

The chain couples TRBV6-6 to TRBJ1-1; D ambiguous. This CDR3 contains 13 residues. V lost 5 bases to trimming and J lost 4 bases, with 11 bases between them. CDR1 and CDR2 (germline): MNHNY, SVGAGI (reference sequence). The CDR3 DNA reads TGTGCCAGCAGTCCAAGAGGGAGCACTGAAGCTTTCTTT. Its protein is CASSPRGSTEAFF.

The genes are TRBV7-8 and TRBJ2-2; 7 bases line up with TRBD2. Germline loops: CDR1 SGHVS, CDR2 FQNEAQ. CDR3 length: 17 residues. The V segment lost 2 bases and the J segment 3 bases; nucleotides outside the gene matches: 9. The CDR3 loop is CASSLRAAGDYTGELFF. CDR3 sequence (DNA): TGTGCCAGCAGCTTAAGGGCTGCGGGGGACTACACCGGGGAGCTGTTTTTT. Filled out from reference TRBV7-8 and TRBJ2-2, the complete variable domain reads GAGVSQSPRYKVAKRGQDVALRCDPISGHVSLFWYQQALGQGPEFLTYFQNEAQLDKSGLPSDRFFAERPEGSVSTLKIQRTQQEDSAVYLCASSLRAAGDYTGELFFGEGSRLTVL.

In this sample, this clone turned up a few times. The CDR3 DNA follows: TGTGCCAGCAGTGGACGAGGACAGGGTAGAGCCTACGAGCAGTACTTC. Amino acid sequence: CASSGRGQGRAYEQYF. The V gene is TRBV2, the J gene TRBJ2-7, with 8 bases lining up with TRBD1. The germline CDR1 and CDR2 sequences are SNHLY and FYNNEI. The CDR3 has 16 amino acids. V lost 4 bases and J lost 2; bases outside the gene matches: 10.

Relative to its sample, this clone is medium-sized. The CDR3 DNA sequence: TGTGCCGCGACCGGGACAGCGAACACCGGGGAGCTGTTTTTT. This codes for CAATGTANTGELFF. The V call is TRBV10-3, the J call TRBJ2-2; TRBD1 matches 7 bases. V gave up 11 bases and J gave up 0 bases; unmatched junction bases: 6. The CDR3 is 14 residues long. Germline loops: CDR1 ENHRY, CDR2 SYGVKD.

This sequence joins TRBV7-9 and TRBJ2-3; no clear D. This CDR3 spans 12 amino acids. Trimming stripped 8 bases from V and 2 bases from J, with 8 bases between. CDR1 SEHNR and CDR2 FQNEAQ come from the germline V gene (reference sequence). The CDR3: CASVGFTDTQYF. The CDR3, as DNA: TGTGCCAGCGTAGGCTTCACAGATACGCAGTATTTT.

The table lists this clone with a count of one. V is TRBV5-8 and J is TRBJ2-5; D perhaps matches TRBD1 (6 bases). Between the trimmed V and J ends, which lost 4 bases and 0 bases, there was a span of 13 bases. The CDR3 contains 15 residues. Germline lookup yields CDR1 SGHTS and CDR2 YDEGEE. CDR3 loop: CASSPRGAYQETQYF. CDR3 nucleotide sequence: TGTGCCAGCAGCCCCAGGGGCGCCTACCAAGAGACCCAGTACTTC.